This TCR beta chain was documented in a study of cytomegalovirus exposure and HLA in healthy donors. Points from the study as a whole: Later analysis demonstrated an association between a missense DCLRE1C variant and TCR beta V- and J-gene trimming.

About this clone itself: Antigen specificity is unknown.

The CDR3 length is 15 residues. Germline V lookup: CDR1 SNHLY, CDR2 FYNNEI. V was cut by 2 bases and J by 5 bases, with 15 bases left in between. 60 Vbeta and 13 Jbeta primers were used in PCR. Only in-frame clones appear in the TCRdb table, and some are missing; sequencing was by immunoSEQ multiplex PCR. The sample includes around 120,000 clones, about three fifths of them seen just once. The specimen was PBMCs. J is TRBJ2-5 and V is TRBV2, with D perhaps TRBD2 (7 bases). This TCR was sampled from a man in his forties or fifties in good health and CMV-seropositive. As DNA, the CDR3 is TGTGCCAGCAGTGAAAGGCGGGGGCGAGCGGAGACCCAGTACTTC. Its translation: CASSERRGRAETQYF.